The sequence of this T cell receptor beta chain was determined in a study of T-cell memory formation after mild COVID-19 (dated by TCRdb to the early 2020s). About the full investigation: Most TCR sequence clusters were specific to one of the two donors. Two young, previously healthy adult volunteers, one female and one male, were included in the cohort. In two donors, T-cell clones that expanded and contracted after mild COVID-19 were followed by sequencing TCRalpha and TCRbeta repertoires longitudinally.

The listed sequencing device is Illumina NovaSeq 6000. TCRalpha and TCRbeta cDNA libraries were constructed by 5'RACE with constant-segment primers, with sample barcodes and unique molecular identifiers being introduced. RNA was extracted from every sample with Trizol reagent. Libraries were amplified in two PCR steps, with a second sample barcode and Illumina TruSeq adapters added in the second step. The libraries were sequenced on an Illumina NovaSeq using 2 x 150 bp paired-end reads. On the study's bioinformatics: Reads were demultiplexed and collapsed into UMI-guided consensus sequences with migec v1.2.7. Using mixcr v2.1.11, UMI consensuses were aligned to TRA and TRB V and J templates and then assembled into clonotypes. A clonotype was counted as expanded or contracted only when both edgeR and NoisET called the clonotype significant, with the noise models trained on biological replicates. edgeR calls used a false discovery rate-adjusted p below 0.01 and a log2 fold-change threshold of 1. As an exploratory analysis of dynamics, max-normalized trajectories of the 1000 most abundant clonotypes were examined with PCA combined with hierarchical clustering. Each responding clone was given a CD4 or CD8 phenotype based on the CD4+ and CD8+ repertoires, which had been sequenced separately. The public reads were run again by TCRdb, first through fastp at Q25 and then through MiXCR, and only productive beta chains were kept. Every distinct CDR3 protein forms one entry, paired with its most common genes and DNA. The V and J calls and clone size come from TCRdb's table, not from the authors' own analysis. This sample has about 350,000 distinct CDR3 sequences in its table, and roughly an eighth of those were observed once. The top ten constitute 22% of the sample.

Ficoll-Paque density gradient centrifugation was used to isolate PBMCs. In the case of this clonotype: The antigen this receptor binds is unknown. The record has no base qualities; no much larger clone is one base away.

The CDR3 has 15 amino acids, counting the end cysteine and phenylalanine. Only the CDR3 portion is preserved as DNA: 45 bases, with reading frame beginning at the first base. From the germline V gene, CDR1 is SGHRS and CDR2 is YFSETQ. Deletion took 0 bases off V and 4 bases off J, with a span of 13 bases between the germline ends. The paper as a whole reports these results and caveats: The study included only a couple of mild cases, and larger cohorts that include severe cases with pre-infection samples were judged to be necessary. The detection of some responding clones in pre-infection memory suggests that pre-existing cross-reactive memory T cells joined the SARS-CoV-2 response. Contracting CD4+ clones appeared mostly in the CM and EM memory subsets, whereas CD8+ clones were enriched in EMRA. Clones that contracted from day 15 to 85 showed balanced CD4/CD8 phenotypes, whereas a second wave of clones that expanded from day 15 to 37 leaned towards CD4+. SARS-CoV-2 specificity of the second-wave clones peaking on day 37 was not confirmed.

The sequence is built from TRBV5-1 and TRBJ1-1, with the D gene call left open. The sample taken for sequencing was PBMCs or a T cell subset sorted from them (not recorded which). The receptor's source is a man aged 18 to 30 who had mild COVID-19 (a few samples of this study predate the infection). The sample titles of this study are shuffled in the database, so cell type and time point are left out; the donor was told from shared clones. The bases are TGCGCCAGCAGCTTGGCGGGCGTTCAGGCCACTGAAGCTTTCTTT. Its translation is CASSLAGVQATEAFF. The full variable domain, with segments outside the CDR3 supplied by the reference TRBV5-1 and TRBJ1-1 proteins, appears as KAGVTQTPRYLIKTRGQQVTLSCSPISGHRSVSWYQQTPGQGLQFLFEYFSETQRNKGNFPGRFSGRQFSNSRSEMNVSTLELGDSALYLCASSLAGVQATEAFFGQGTRLTVV.